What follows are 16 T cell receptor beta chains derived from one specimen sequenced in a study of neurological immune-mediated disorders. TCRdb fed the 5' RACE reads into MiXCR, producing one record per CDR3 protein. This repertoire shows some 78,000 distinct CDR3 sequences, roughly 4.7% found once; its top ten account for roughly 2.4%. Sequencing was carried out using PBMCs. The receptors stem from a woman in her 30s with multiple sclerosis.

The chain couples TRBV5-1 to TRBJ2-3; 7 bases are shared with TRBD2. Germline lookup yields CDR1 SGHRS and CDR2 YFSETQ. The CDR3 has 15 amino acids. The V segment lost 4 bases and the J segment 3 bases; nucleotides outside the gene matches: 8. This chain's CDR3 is CASSPGLGGTDTQYF. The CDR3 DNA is TGCGCCAGCAGCCCCGGACTAGGAGGGACAGATACGCAGTATTTT. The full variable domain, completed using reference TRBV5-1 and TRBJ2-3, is KAGVTQTPRYLIKTRGQQVTLSCSPISGHRSVSWYQQTPGQGLQFLFEYFSETQRNKGNFPGRFSGRQFSNSRSEMNVSTLELGDSALYLCASSPGLGGTDTQYFGPGTRLTVL.

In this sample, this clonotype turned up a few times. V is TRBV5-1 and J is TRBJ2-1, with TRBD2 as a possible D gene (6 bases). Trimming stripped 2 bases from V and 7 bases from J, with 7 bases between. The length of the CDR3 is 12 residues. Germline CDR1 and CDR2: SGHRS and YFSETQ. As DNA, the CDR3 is TGCGCCAGCAGCTTCGCGGGAAATGAGCAGTTCTTC. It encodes CASSFAGNEQFF. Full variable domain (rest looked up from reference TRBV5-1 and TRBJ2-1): KAGVTQTPRYLIKTRGQQVTLSCSPISGHRSVSWYQQTPGQGLQFLFEYFSETQRNKGNFPGRFSGRQFSNSRSEMNVSTLELGDSALYLCASSFAGNEQFFGPGTRLTVL.

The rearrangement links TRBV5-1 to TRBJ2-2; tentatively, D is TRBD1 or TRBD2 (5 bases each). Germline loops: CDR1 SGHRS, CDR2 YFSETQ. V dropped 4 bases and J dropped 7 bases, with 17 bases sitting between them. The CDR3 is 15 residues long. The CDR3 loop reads CASSPRGSHNGELFF. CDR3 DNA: TGCGCCAGCAGCCCGAGGGGTAGCCACAACGGGGAGCTGTTTTTT. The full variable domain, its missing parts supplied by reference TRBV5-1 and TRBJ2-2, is KAGVTQTPRYLIKTRGQQVTLSCSPISGHRSVSWYQQTPGQGLQFLFEYFSETQRNKGNFPGRFSGRQFSNSRSEMNVSTLELGDSALYLCASSPRGSHNGELFFGEGSRLTVL.

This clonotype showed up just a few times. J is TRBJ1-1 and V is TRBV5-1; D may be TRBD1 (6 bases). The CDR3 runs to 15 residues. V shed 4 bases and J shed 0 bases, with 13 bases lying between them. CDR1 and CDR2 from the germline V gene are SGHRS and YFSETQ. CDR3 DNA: TGCGCCAGCAGCCCAGCTAGGGGGGTGAACACTGAAGCTTTCTTT. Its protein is CASSPARGVNTEAFF.

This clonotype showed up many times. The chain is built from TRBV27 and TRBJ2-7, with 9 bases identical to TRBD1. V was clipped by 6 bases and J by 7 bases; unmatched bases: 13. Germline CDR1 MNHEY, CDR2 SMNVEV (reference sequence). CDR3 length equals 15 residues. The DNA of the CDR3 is TGTGCCAGCAGGAGATACGGGACAGGGAGTTGGGAGCAGTACTTC. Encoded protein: CASRRYGTGSWEQYF.

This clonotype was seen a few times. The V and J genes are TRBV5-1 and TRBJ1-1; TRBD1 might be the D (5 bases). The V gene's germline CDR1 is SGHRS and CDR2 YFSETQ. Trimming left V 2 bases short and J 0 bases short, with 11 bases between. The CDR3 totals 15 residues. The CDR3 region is CASSLDLTVNTEAFF. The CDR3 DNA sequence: TGCGCCAGCAGCTTAGACCTGACAGTGAACACTGAAGCTTTCTTT. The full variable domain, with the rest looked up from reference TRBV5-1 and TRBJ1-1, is KAGVTQTPRYLIKTRGQQVTLSCSPISGHRSVSWYQQTPGQGLQFLFEYFSETQRNKGNFPGRFSGRQFSNSRSEMNVSTLELGDSALYLCASSLDLTVNTEAFFGQGTRLTVV.

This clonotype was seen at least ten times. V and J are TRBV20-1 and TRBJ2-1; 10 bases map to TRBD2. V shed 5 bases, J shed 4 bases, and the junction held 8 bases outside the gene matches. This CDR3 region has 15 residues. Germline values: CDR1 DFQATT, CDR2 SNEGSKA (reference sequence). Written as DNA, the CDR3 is TGCAGTGCTCCCGAAAGGACTAGCGGATACAATGAGCAGTTCTTC. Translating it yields CSAPERTSGYNEQFF.

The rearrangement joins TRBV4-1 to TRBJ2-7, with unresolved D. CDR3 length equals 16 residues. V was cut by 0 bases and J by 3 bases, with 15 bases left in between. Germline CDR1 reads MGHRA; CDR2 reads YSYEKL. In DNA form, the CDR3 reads TGCGCCAGCAGCCAAGATTACGGGCCTTCCCGCTACGAGCAGTACTTC. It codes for CASSQDYGPSRYEQYF.

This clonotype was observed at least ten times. CDR3 amino acids: CASSIGLAGGDTQYF. As DNA, the CDR3 is TGTGCCAGTAGTATTGGACTAGCGGGAGGTGATACGCAGTATTTT. V is TRBV19 and J is TRBJ2-3; 14 positions agree with TRBD2. The V gene's germline CDR1 is LNHDA and CDR2 SQIVND (reference sequence). Trimming removed 3 bases from V and 6 bases from J; junction bases left unmatched: 2. This CDR3 comprises 15 residues.

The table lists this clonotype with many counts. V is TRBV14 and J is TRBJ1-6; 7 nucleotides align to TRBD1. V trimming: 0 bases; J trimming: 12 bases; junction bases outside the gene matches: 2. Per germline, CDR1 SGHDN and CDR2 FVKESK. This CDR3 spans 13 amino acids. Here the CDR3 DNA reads TGTGCCAGCAGCCAAGAGAACAGGGGACCCCTCCACTTT. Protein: CASSQENRGPLHF.

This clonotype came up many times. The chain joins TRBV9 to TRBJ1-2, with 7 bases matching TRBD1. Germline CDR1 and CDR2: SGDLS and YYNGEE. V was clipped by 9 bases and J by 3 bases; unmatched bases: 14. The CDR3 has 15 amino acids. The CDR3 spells CATGVRDRPYYGYTF. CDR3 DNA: TGTGCCACTGGCGTCCGGGACAGACCTTACTATGGCTACACCTTC.

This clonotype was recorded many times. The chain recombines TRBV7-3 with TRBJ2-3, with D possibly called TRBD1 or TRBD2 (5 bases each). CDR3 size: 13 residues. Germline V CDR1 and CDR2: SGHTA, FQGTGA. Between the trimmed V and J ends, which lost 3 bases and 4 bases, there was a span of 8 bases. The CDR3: CASSFRGADTQYF. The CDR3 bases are TGTGCCAGCAGCTTCAGAGGGGCAGATACGCAGTATTTT.

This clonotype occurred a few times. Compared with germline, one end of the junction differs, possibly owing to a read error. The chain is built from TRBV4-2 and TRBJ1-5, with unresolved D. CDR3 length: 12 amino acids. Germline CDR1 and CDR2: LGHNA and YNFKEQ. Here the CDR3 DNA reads TGTGACAGCAGCAAAGGTCAGAGGCCCCAGCATTTT. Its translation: CDSSKGQRPQHF.

In nucleotides, the CDR3 is TGCGCCAGCAGCGAAGCGGGGGGGCTCGGGCAAGAGACCCAGTACTTC. Protein product: CASSEAGGLGQETQYF. The chain recombines TRBV5-1 with TRBJ2-5; 10 bases align to TRBD2. The V segment lost 4 bases and the J segment 2 bases; nucleotides outside the gene matches: 8. The CDR3 is made up of 16 amino acids. The germline CDR1 and CDR2 sequences are SGHRS and YFSETQ.

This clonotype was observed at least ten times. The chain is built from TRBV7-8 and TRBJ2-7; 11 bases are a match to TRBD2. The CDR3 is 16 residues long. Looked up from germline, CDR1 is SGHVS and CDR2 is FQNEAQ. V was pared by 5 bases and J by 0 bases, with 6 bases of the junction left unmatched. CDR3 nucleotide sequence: TGTGCCAGCAGCCCGCCGGGACTAGCGGTCTCCTACGAGCAGTACTTC. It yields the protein CASSPPGLAVSYEQYF.

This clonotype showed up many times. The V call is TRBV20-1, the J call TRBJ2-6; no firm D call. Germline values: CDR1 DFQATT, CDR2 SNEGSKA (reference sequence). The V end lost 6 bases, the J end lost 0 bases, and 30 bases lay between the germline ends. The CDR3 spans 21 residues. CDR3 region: CSACPSPRATSFSSGANVLTF. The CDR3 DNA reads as TGCAGTGCGTGTCCGTCGCCCCGGGCCACTTCATTTAGCTCTGGGGCCAACGTCCTGACTTTC.